This entry features one TCR beta chain sequence. In the original processing: Using reference gene primer amplification, nucleated cell counts were estimated. Sequencing was performed with immunoSEQ multiplex PCR; in TCRdb, only in-frame clones are kept and a portion is missing. V and J calls and clone size follow that table, whereas D and trimming were derived from the DNA. The table has fewer than 85,000 clones, about 87% seen once; the top ten hold about 9.6%. These data come from a study of blood T cell repertoires in COVID-19. Study-level information: The United States, Italy and Spain were the sources of the acute and convalescent COVID-19 samples. In each case, the material was cDNA or gDNA derived from T cells, B-cell-depleted T cells, or PBMCs.

The CDR3 spans 13 residues. The germline V gene has CDR1 SNHLY and CDR2 FYNNEI. The ends were cut back, 8 bases at V and 4 bases at J, with 11 bases in the middle. The sequenced sample was peripheral blood. The V and J genes are TRBV2 and TRBJ2-2, with a tentative D call TRBD1 (6 bases). The sequence derives from a human donor in a cohort sampled during active COVID-19. The CDR3 DNA follows: TGTGCCAGCTCAACAGGGACCACCGGGGAGCTGTTTTTT. It is translated as CASSTGTTGELFF.